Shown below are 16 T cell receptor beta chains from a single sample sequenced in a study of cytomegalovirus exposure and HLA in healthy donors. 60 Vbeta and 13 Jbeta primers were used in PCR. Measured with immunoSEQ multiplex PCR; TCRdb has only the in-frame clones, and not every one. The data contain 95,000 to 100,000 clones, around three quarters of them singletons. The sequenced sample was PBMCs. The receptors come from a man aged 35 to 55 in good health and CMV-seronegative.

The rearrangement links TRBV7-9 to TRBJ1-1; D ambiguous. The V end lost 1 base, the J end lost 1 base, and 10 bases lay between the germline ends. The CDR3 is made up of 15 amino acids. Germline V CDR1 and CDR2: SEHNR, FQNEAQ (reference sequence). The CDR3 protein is CASSLDPGGNTEAFF. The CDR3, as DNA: TGTGCCAGCAGCTTAGATCCGGGAGGGAACACTGAAGCTTTCTTT.

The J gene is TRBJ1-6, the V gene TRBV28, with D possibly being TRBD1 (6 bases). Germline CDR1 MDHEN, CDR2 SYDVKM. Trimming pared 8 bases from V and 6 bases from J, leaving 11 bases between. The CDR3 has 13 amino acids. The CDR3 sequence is CASQGGGNSPLHF. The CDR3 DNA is TGTGCCAGCCAAGGGGGGGGTAATTCACCCCTCCACTTT.

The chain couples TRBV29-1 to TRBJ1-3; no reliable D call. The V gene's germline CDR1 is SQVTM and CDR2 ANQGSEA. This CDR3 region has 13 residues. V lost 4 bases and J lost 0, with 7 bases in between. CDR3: CSVVRDSGNTIYF. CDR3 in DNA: TGCAGCGTTGTGCGGGACTCTGGAAACACCATATATTTT.

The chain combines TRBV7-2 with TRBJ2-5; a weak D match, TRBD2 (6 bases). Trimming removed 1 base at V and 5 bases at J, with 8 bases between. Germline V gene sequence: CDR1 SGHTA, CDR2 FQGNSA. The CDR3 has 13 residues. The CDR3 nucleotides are TGTGCCAGCAGCTTAGTTCGGGGGGAGACCCAGTACTTC. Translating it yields CASSLVRGETQYF.

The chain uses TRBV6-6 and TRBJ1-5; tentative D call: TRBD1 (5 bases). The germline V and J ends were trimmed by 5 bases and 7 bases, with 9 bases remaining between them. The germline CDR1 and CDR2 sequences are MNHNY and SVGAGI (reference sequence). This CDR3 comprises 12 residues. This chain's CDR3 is CASSTGVQPQHF. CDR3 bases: TGTGCCAGCAGTACGGGGGTACAGCCCCAGCATTTT.

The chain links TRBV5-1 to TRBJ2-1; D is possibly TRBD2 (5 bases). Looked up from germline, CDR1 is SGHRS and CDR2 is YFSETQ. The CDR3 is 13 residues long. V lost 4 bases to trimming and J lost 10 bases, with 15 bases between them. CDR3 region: CASSVNQRGEQFF. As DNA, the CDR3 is TGCGCCAGCAGCGTCAACCAACGGGGAGAGCAGTTCTTC.

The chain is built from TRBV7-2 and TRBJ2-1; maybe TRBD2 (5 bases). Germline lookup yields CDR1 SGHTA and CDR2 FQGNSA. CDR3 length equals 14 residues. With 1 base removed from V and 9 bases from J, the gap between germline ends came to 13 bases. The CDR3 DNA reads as TGTGCCAGCAGCTTAGATTTCCGGGGTCGTGAGCAGTTCTTC. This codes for CASSLDFRGREQFF.

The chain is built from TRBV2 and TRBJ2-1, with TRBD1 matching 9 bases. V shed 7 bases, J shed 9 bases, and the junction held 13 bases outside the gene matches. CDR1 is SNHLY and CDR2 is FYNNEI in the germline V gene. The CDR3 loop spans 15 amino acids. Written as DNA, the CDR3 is TGTGCCAGCACGGTGGGACAGGGAGAAGTGAGTGAGCAGTTCTTC. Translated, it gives CASTVGQGEVSEQFF.

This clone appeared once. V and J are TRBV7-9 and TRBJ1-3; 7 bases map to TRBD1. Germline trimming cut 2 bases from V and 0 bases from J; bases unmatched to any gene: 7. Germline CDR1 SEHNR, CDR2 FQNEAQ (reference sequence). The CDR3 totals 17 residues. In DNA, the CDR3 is TGTGCCAGCAGCTTACGGGACAGTACGAGCTCTGGAAACACCATATATTTT. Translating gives CASSLRDSTSSGNTIYF.

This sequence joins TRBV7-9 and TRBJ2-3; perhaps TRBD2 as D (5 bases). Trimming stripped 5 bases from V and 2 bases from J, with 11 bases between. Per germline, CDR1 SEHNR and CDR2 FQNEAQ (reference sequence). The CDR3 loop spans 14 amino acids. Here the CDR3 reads CASSQGLNTDTQYF. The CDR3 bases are TGTGCCAGCAGCCAAGGACTGAACACAGATACGCAGTATTTT.

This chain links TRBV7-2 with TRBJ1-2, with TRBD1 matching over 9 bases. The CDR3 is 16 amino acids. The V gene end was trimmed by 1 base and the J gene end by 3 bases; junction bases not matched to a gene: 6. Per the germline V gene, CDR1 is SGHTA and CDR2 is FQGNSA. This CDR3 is CASSLVLGQGDYGYTF. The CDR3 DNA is TGTGCCAGCAGCTTAGTACTGGGACAGGGAGACTATGGCTACACCTTC. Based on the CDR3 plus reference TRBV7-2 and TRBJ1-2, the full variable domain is GAGVSQSPSNKVTEKGKDVELRCDPISGHTALYWYRQSLGQGLEFLIYFQGNSAPDKSGLPSDRFSAERTGGSVSTLTIQRTQQEDSAVYLCASSLVLGQGDYGYTFGSGTRLTVV.

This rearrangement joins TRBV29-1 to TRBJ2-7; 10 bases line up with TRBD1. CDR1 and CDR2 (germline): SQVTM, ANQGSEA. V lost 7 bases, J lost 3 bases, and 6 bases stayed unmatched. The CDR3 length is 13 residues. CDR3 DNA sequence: TGCAGCGGGGGGGACAGGGGAGGCTACGAGCAGTACTTC. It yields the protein CSGGDRGGYEQYF.

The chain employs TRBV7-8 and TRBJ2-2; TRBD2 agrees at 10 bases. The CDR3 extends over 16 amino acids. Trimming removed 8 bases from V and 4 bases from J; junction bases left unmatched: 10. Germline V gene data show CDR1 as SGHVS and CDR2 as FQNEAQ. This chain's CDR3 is CASFLPSGSPTGELFF. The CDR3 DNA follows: TGTGCCAGCTTCCTTCCTAGCGGGAGTCCCACCGGGGAGCTGTTTTTT.

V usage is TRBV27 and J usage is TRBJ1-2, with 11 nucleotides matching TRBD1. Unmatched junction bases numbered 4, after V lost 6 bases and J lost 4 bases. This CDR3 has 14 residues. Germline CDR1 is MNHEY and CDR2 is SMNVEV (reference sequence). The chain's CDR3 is CASRRTGGSYGYTF. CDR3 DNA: TGTGCCAGCAGACGGACAGGGGGCAGCTATGGCTACACCTTC.

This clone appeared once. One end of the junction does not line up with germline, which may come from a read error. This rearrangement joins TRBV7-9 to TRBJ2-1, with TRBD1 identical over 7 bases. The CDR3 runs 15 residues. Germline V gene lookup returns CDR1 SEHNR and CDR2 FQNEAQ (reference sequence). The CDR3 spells CSSSLEGGTYNEQFF. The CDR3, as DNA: TGTTCCAGCAGCTTAGAAGGGGGCACCTACAATGAGCAGTTCTTC.

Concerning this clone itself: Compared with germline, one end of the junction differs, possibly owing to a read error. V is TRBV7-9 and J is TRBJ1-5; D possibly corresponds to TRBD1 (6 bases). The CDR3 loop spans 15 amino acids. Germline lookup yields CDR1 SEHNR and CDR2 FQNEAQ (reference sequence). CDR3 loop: CSSSLGPGHAQGILF. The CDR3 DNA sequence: TGTTCCAGCAGCTTAGGTCCGGGACATGCGCAGGGGATCCTTTTT.